Each of the 27 T cell receptor beta chains below was sequenced from the same sample in a study of cytomegalovirus exposure and HLA in healthy donors. Primers: 60 Vbeta forward and 13 Jbeta reverse. The assay was immunoSEQ multiplex PCR, and TCRdb's table has in-frame clones only and misses some. The sample includes around 190,000 clones. The sample consisted of PBMCs. The receptors were gathered from a woman aged 30 to 39 in good health and CMV-seropositive.

The chain recombines TRBV11-3 with TRBJ1-2, with D perhaps TRBD1 (5 bases). The CDR3 length is 13 residues. Germline V gene lookup returns CDR1 SGHNT and CDR2 YENEEA. V lost 6 bases and J lost 7, with 15 bases in between. CDR3 in amino acids: CASSLVGGIGYTF. Written as DNA, the CDR3 is TGTGCCAGCAGTCTAGTCGGGGGGATTGGCTACACCTTC. The variable domain in full, with the rest retrieved from reference TRBV11-3 and TRBJ1-2, is EAGVVQSPRYKIIEKKQPVAFWCNPISGHNTLYWYLQNLGQGPELLIRYENEEAVDDSQLPKDRFSAERLKGVDSTLKIQPAELGDSAVYLCASSLVGGIGYTFGSGTRLTVV.

Regarding this clone: One junction end does not reproduce the germline sequence, and a read error may be involved. The chain joins TRBV2 to TRBJ1-2; D may be TRBD1 (5 bases). The germline CDR1 and CDR2 sequences are SNHLY and FYNNEI. The CDR3 spans 11 residues. CDR3: CASSEAPQGYF. CDR3 nucleotide sequence: TGTGCCAGCAGTGAAGCGCCTCAGGGCTACTTC.

V gene TRBV27 combines with J gene TRBJ1-4, with unresolved D. CDR1 is MNHEY and CDR2 is SMNVEV in the germline V gene (reference sequence). V was pared by 2 bases and J by 0 bases, with 10 bases between. The CDR3 runs 16 residues. CDR3 sequence: CASSLQGGATNEKLFF. In nucleotides, the CDR3 is TGTGCCAGCAGTTTACAAGGCGGTGCAACTAATGAAAAACTGTTTTTT.

J is TRBJ2-5 and V is TRBV2; TRBD1 is a possible D gene (5 bases). The length of the CDR3 is 12 residues. V shed 3 bases and J shed 5 bases, with 7 bases lying between them. CDR1 is SNHLY and CDR2 is FYNNEI in the germline V gene. The CDR3 nucleotides read TGTGCCAGCAGTGACAGGGTGGAGACCCAGTACTTC. It encodes CASSDRVETQYF.

CDR3 nucleotides: TGTGCCAGCTCACCAATGACTAGCGGGAGTGCGGCAGATACGCAGTATTTT. This encodes CASSPMTSGSAADTQYF. V gene TRBV18 combines with J gene TRBJ2-3, with TRBD2 matching over 12 bases. CDR3 size: 17 residues. V dropped 2 bases and J dropped 4; count of bases not matched to a gene: 7. CDR1 and CDR2 (germline): KGHSH, LQKENI.

V and J are TRBV11-2 and TRBJ1-1; 9 bases map to TRBD1. The germline CDR1 and CDR2 sequences are SGHAT and FQNNGV. With V trimmed by 5 bases and J by 4 bases, 11 bases remained unmatched. The CDR3 runs 16 residues. CDR3: CASSPWDRDHVTEAFF. CDR3 coding DNA: TGTGCCAGCAGCCCATGGGACAGGGACCACGTCACTGAAGCTTTCTTT.

The chain uses TRBV5-1 and TRBJ2-6, with TRBD1 matching over 9 bases. V dropped 4 bases and J dropped 2; count of bases not matched to a gene: 4. CDR3 length equals 16 residues. Germline CDR1 is SGHRS and CDR2 is YFSETQ. The CDR3 sequence: CASSPGQGAGANVLTF. CDR3 DNA: TGCGCCAGCAGCCCGGGACAGGGCGCTGGGGCCAACGTCCTGACTTTC. The variable domain in full, with the rest retrieved from reference TRBV5-1 and TRBJ2-6, is KAGVTQTPRYLIKTRGQQVTLSCSPISGHRSVSWYQQTPGQGLQFLFEYFSETQRNKGNFPGRFSGRQFSNSRSEMNVSTLELGDSALYLCASSPGQGAGANVLTFGAGSRLTVL.

The J gene is TRBJ2-2, the V gene TRBV28, with D hard to call. CDR1 is MDHEN, CDR2 SYDVKM, per germline. Trimming removed 7 bases at V and 4 bases at J, with 10 bases between. The CDR3 runs to 13 residues. The CDR3 DNA reads as TGTGCCAGCACCATGCCCAGCACCGGGGAGCTGTTTTTT. Translating it yields CASTMPSTGELFF.

The chain links TRBV7-6 to TRBJ2-1, with 9 bases that match TRBD2. V shed 5 bases and J 5 bases; nucleotides not matched to a gene: 7. Germline CDR1 SGHVS, CDR2 FNYEAQ. This CDR3 region has 15 residues. The CDR3 is CASSLSGGTDNEQFF. In DNA form, the CDR3 reads TGTGCCAGCAGCCTCAGCGGGGGGACTGACAATGAGCAGTTCTTC. Full variable domain (rest looked up from reference TRBV7-6 and TRBJ2-1): GAGVSQSPRYKVTKRGQDVALRCDPISGHVSLYWYRQALGQGPEFLTYFNYEAQQDKSGLPNDRFSAERPEGSISTLTIQRTEQRDSAMYRCASSLSGGTDNEQFFGPGTRLTVL.

The V and J genes are TRBV14 and TRBJ1-2, with 9 bases lining up with TRBD1. Germline CDR1 SGHDN, CDR2 FVKESK. The CDR3 runs to 13 residues. With V trimmed by 3 bases and J by 8 bases, 4 bases remained unmatched. CDR3: CASSQRDREGYTF. The CDR3 bases are TGTGCCAGCAGCCAGAGGGACAGGGAAGGCTACACCTTC.

V gene TRBV2 combines with J gene TRBJ1-1, with unresolved D. Trimming stripped 5 bases from V and 6 bases from J, with 19 bases between. CDR3 length: 15 amino acids. Germline V gene lookup returns CDR1 SNHLY and CDR2 FYNNEI. The CDR3 loop is CASSRTAGLGSEAFF. The CDR3 DNA reads as TGTGCCAGCAGTAGAACCGCGGGGTTAGGGTCTGAAGCTTTCTTT.

The genes are TRBV9 and TRBJ1-1; the D is unclear. This CDR3 has 13 amino acids. The germline V and J ends were trimmed by 3 bases and 3 bases, with 9 bases remaining between them. Germline V lookup: CDR1 SGDLS, CDR2 YYNGEE. The CDR3, as DNA: TGTGCCAGCAGCGGACACGGGGACACTGAAGCTTTCTTT. It is translated as CASSGHGDTEAFF.

As for this clone: The limits of the CDR3 on the DNA are not certain, so only TCRdb's listed CDR3 is given. The rearrangement joins TRBV21-1 to TRBJ1-3; no DNA check was done on the table's D call, TRBD1. TRBV21-1 constitutes a pseudogene. The CDR3 spans 14 residues, counting both ends. The CDR3 spells CAWGTGSSGNTIYF.

V and J are TRBV9 and TRBJ2-5; perhaps TRBD1 as D (6 bases). The assigned J gene may be wrong: the sequence end matches TRBJ2-7 better. CDR1 and CDR2 from the germline V gene are SGDLS and YYNGEE. There are 13 residues in the CDR3. The CDR3 sequence is CASSGRQDGEQYF. CDR3 coding DNA: TGTGCCAGCAGCGGTCGACAGGACGGCGAGCAGTACTTC.

The chain joins TRBV25-1 to TRBJ2-1; TRBD1 agrees at 9 bases. The CDR3 contains 15 residues. From germline, CDR1 is MGHDK and CDR2 SYGVNS. After removal of 10 bases from V and 3 bases from J, the junction contained 10 bases not matched to a gene. The CDR3 spells CATPKDRGVYNEQFF. For the CDR3, the DNA is TGTGCCACCCCGAAAGACAGGGGGGTCTACAATGAGCAGTTCTTC.

V is TRBV19 and J is TRBJ1-5, with D unclear. Germline V gives CDR1 LNHDA, CDR2 SQIVND (reference sequence). The CDR3 has 13 residues. Trimming left V 3 bases short and J 4 bases short, with 7 bases between. CDR3 DNA sequence: TGTGCCAGTAGTATTCAGAAAAATCAGCCCCAGCATTTT. Protein product: CASSIQKNQPQHF. Together with reference TRBV19 and TRBJ1-5, the CDR3 gives the full variable domain: DGGITQSPKYLFRKEGQNVTLSCEQNLNHDAMYWYRQDPGQGLRLIYYSQIVNDFQKGDIAEGYSVSREKKESFPLTVTSAQKNPTAFYLCASSIQKNQPQHFGDGTRLSIL.

The chain joins TRBV27 to TRBJ2-7, with D possibly matching TRBD1 (5 bases). There are 14 residues in the CDR3. With 5 bases removed from V and 4 bases from J, the gap between germline ends came to 15 bases. Germline V gives CDR1 MNHEY, CDR2 SMNVEV (reference sequence). The CDR3 DNA sequence: TGTGCCAGCAGTCTTACCCGTGACAGTTACGAGCAGTACTTC. As protein: CASSLTRDSYEQYF.

V and J are TRBV4-3 and TRBJ2-3, with D perhaps matching TRBD1 (6 bases). From germline, CDR1 is LGHNA and CDR2 YSLEER. This CDR3 region has 18 residues. The germline V and J ends were trimmed by 1 base and 2 bases, with 19 bases remaining between them. The CDR3 nucleotides read TGCGCCAGCAGCCAAGGTTTTTTGGACAGTTCGTACACAGATACGCAGTATTTT. It specifies CASSQGFLDSSYTDTQYF.

The rearrangement joins TRBV4-3 to TRBJ2-3; D is perhaps TRBD2 (7 bases). Germline V lookup: CDR1 LGHNA, CDR2 YSLEER. Trimming took 0 bases from V and 2 from J, leaving 18 bases between them. This CDR3 is 18 amino acids long. CDR3 residues: CASSQDNLGAGHTDTQYF. The CDR3 DNA is TGCGCCAGCAGCCAAGATAACCTAGGAGCGGGACACACAGATACGCAGTATTTT.

The V gene is TRBV27, the J gene TRBJ2-1, with 8 bases aligning to TRBD1. With 8 bases clipped from V and 3 bases from J, the junction kept 6 bases outside the gene matches. The CDR3 runs to 14 residues. Per germline, CDR1 MNHEY and CDR2 SMNVEV (reference sequence). CDR3 nucleotides: TGTGCCAGCGGACGACAGGGGATCTACAATGAGCAGTTCTTC. Its translation: CASGRQGIYNEQFF.

The chain employs TRBV7-2 and TRBJ2-2; weak D call: TRBD2 (6 bases). The CDR3 is 16 amino acids. Germline V CDR1 and CDR2: SGHTA, FQGNSA. V shed 2 bases and J shed 5 bases, with 15 bases lying between them. This CDR3 reads CASSLWGGTMTGELFF. In nucleotides, the CDR3 is TGTGCCAGCAGCTTATGGGGCGGGACGATGACCGGGGAGCTGTTTTTT.

This chain uses TRBV10-3 with TRBJ2-6; 10 bases agree with TRBD1. The CDR3 contains 17 residues. Germline loops: CDR1 ENHRY, CDR2 SYGVKD. Trimming removed 7 bases from V and 1 base from J; junction bases left unmatched: 7. CDR3 in amino acids: CAITRGDRGSGANVLTF. CDR3 sequence (DNA): TGTGCCATCACCCGGGGGGACAGGGGATCTGGGGCCAACGTCCTGACTTTC.

The V call is TRBV7-9, the J call TRBJ1-4, with TRBD1 identical over 7 bases. Germline lookup yields CDR1 SEHNR and CDR2 FQNEAQ (reference sequence). This CDR3 has 12 residues. V dropped 5 bases and J dropped 11; count of bases not matched to a gene: 5. The CDR3 reads CASSPDRDKLFF. The CDR3 DNA sequence: TGTGCCAGCAGCCCCGACAGGGACAAACTGTTTTTT.

The chain couples TRBV5-1 to TRBJ2-1; the D gene is possibly TRBD1 (5 bases). The V and J ends lost 5 bases and 7 bases respectively, with 10 bases between them. This CDR3 comprises 12 residues. CDR1 is SGHRS and CDR2 is YFSETQ in the germline V gene. The CDR3 DNA is TGCGCCAGCAGGTTAGACAGAAATGAGCAGTTCTTC. This sequence encodes CASRLDRNEQFF.

This chain connects TRBV4-3 to TRBJ2-3, with a tentative D call TRBD2 (6 bases). V lost 0 bases and J 0 bases, leaving 7 bases between the germline ends. CDR3 length: 15 amino acids. Germline-derived CDR1 and CDR2 are LGHNA and YSLEER. The CDR3 coding sequence is TGCGCCAGCAGCCAAGAAGGGAGGAGCACAGATACGCAGTATTTT. Encoded protein: CASSQEGRSTDTQYF.

The rearrangement joins TRBV4-3 to TRBJ1-1; D call uncertain. The CDR3 consists of 15 residues. Germline lookup yields CDR1 LGHNA and CDR2 YSLEER. V was pared by 2 bases and J by 1 base, with 11 bases between. The CDR3 DNA follows: TGCGCCAGCAGCCAATTGATCAGACAGAACACTGAAGCTTTCTTT. Protein product: CASSQLIRQNTEAFF.

This chain links TRBV21-1 with TRBJ2-7; the D call of TRBD2 is as the table states it, not checked on the DNA. TRBV21-1 constitutes a pseudogene. This CDR3 has 15 residues. The CDR3 DNA follows: TGTGCCAGCAGCCCCGCGGGACGGGAGCACAACGAGCAGTACTTC. The encoded protein is CASSPAGREHNEQYF.